This record looks at one T cell receptor (beta chain) sequence and its context. The V end lost 2 bases, the J end lost 3 bases, and 10 bases lay between the germline ends. CDR3 length: 14 amino acids. CDR1 is MDHEN and CDR2 is SYDVKM in the germline V gene. Data came from immunoSEQ multiplex PCR; TCRdb stores just in-frame clones and leaves some out. The repertoire holds around 400,000 clones, around 87% seen once, with approximately 2.5% in the top ten. This sample is drawn from a study of blood T cell repertoires in COVID-19. Background on the study: From the United States, Italy and Spain came samples of acute and convalescent COVID-19.

The receptor was derived from a woman aged 60 to 75 with COVID-19, enrolled during active disease. V is TRBV28 and J is TRBJ1-2; TRBD1 is a possible D gene (6 bases). The sample comprised peripheral blood. CDR3 in DNA: TGTGCCAGCAGTTTAACAAGGACAGACTATGGCTACACCTTC. It codes for CASSLTRTDYGYTF.